The entry below describes one T cell receptor (beta chain). Original methodology: Amplification with reference gene primers provided the estimates of nucleated cell counts. The table came from immunoSEQ multiplex PCR; TCRdb's copy has only in-frame clones and leaves some out. That table gives V, J and clone size, and the DNA gave D and trimming. The sample includes some 150,000 clones, roughly nine tenths of them seen just once. This entry belongs to a study of blood T cell repertoires in COVID-19. Germline values: CDR1 SNHLY, CDR2 FYNNEI. The CDR3 covers 16 residues. V was clipped by 5 bases and J by 1 base; unmatched bases: 8.

The source of this sequence is a woman aged 55-69 years with active or convalescent COVID-19. The V gene is TRBV2, the J gene TRBJ1-1; 9 bases align to TRBD1. The sample was peripheral blood. CDR3 coding DNA: TGTGCCAGCAGTCGGGACAGGGAATCCCGGAACACTGAAGCTTTCTTT. This translates into CASSRDRESRNTEAFF.